This TCR beta chain was documented in a study of T cell repertoires in cytomegalovirus infection. As for the study in general: Both CMV infection and a matching HLA type were indicated by public TCR beta signatures.

Details on this clonotype: Its antigen remains unknown. This may be a read error, as it is one base from a much larger clone.

Regarding the study as a whole: Summed public TCR beta family frequency identified CMV carriers bearing the relevant HLA.

The CDR3 contains 18 residues. The germline CDR1 and CDR2 sequences are MNHGY and SAAAGT. TCRdb independently ran MiXCR on the reads; one entry per CDR3 protein. The sample has some 350,000 distinct CDR3 sequences, 15% to 20% seen once. The chain uses TRBV6-8 and TRBJ1-2; D unresolved. This clonotype was sampled from a human donor in good health (CMV status not recorded). Some clones in this sample may be carry-over from other donors' samples. The sequencing sample was made of PBMCs. The CDR3 DNA follows: TGTGCCAGCAGTGACCCCTCAGACCGGCCGACGTTTAACTATGGCCACACCTTC. Translation: CASSDPSDRPTFNYGHTF.